This T cell receptor (beta chain) is drawn from a study of blood T cell repertoires in COVID-19. At the level of the study: T cells, B-cell-depleted T cells, or PBMCs supplied cDNA or gDNA.

This clone appeared once. Profiling relied on immunoSEQ multiplex PCR, and the TCRdb table lists in-frame clones only, not all of them. This sample has some 20,000 clones, with over 75% found just once. Trimming removed 0 bases at V and 2 bases at J, with 17 bases between. Germline V CDR1 and CDR2: MGHRA, YSYEKL. There are 17 residues in the CDR3. This chain connects TRBV4-1 to TRBJ2-7; D possibly corresponds to TRBD1 (6 bases). This clonotype was sampled from a human donor with active COVID-19. The donor label of this sample is uncertain. The sequencing input was peripheral blood. In DNA form, the CDR3 reads TGCGCCAGCAGCCAAGATGTTTGGGGGCCTATTACCTACGAGCAGTACTTC. This sequence encodes CASSQDVWGPITYEQYF.